This TCR beta chain is drawn from a study of T cell clonality in common variable immunodeficiency. Libraries were prepared by immunoSEQ multiplex PCR; TCRdb keeps only in-frame clonotypes and omits some of them. The specimen has 30,000 or so clones, none found just once. Caucasian heritage predominated among both patients and controls. V was clipped by 3 bases and J by 0 bases, with 8 bases between them. The CDR3 totals 14 residues. CDR1 is ENHRY and CDR2 is SYGVKD in the germline V gene. The sample holds many counts of this clone. From the germline J gene comes the end of the CDR3, since the read stops 3 residues before it.

This TCR derives from a person between 18 and 75 years old in good health. The sequenced material came from peripheral blood mononuclear cells. This rearrangement joins TRBV10-3 to TRBJ1-1; unclear D gene. CDR3 DNA (partial): TGTGCCATCAGTGATTTGTACATGAACACTGAA. It is translated as CAISDLYMNTE. The whole CDR3 is CAISDLYMNTEAFF.